This is a list of T cell receptor beta chains from one sample in a study of early T cells in non-severe SARS-CoV-2 infection. One entry per CDR3 protein results from TCRdb running MiXCR on the 5' RACE reads. Among tens of thousands of distinct CDR3 sequences listed, over 10% were seen once. The sequenced material came from whole blood. The receptors stem from an adult who was a healthcare worker with PCR-confirmed SARS-CoV-2 infection or an uninfected control (not recorded which). Each CDR3 is given without its conserved first and last residue.

v_call: TRBV19
cdr3_length: 15
j_call: TRBJ2-7
cdr3_aa: ASSLLPGQIEPYEQY

v_call: TRBV21-1
cdr3_length: 12
j_call: TRBJ2-5
cdr3_aa: ASSTSGSGETQY

v_call: TRBV29-1
cdr3_length: 11
j_call: TRBJ1-2
cdr3_aa: SVEGQGNYGYT

v_call: TRBV10-1
cdr3_length: 6
j_call: TRBJ2-5
cdr3_aa: ASSETY

v_call: TRBV10-3
cdr3_length: 12
j_call: TRBJ2-7
cdr3_aa: ASEDRGRGYEQY

v_call: TRBV9
cdr3_length: 13
j_call: TRBJ2-7
cdr3_aa: ASSVRGDTTYEQY

v_call: TRBV21-1
cdr3_length: 15
j_call: TRBJ1-4
cdr3_aa: ASKPDGTRGEIQKLF

v_call: TRBV20-1
cdr3_length: 12
j_call: TRBJ1-5
cdr3_aa: SATRGMSNQPQH

v_call: TRBV28
cdr3_length: 12
j_call: TRBJ2-3
cdr3_aa: ASSPPASTDTQY

v_call: TRBV24-1
cdr3_length: 12
j_call: TRBJ2-3
cdr3_aa: ATSDLRWGDTQY

v_call: TRBV10-2
cdr3_length: 10
j_call: TRBJ2-7
cdr3_aa: ASREFPHEQY

v_call: TRBV29-1
cdr3_length: 11
j_call: TRBJ2-1
cdr3_aa: SVSLLAEHEQF

v_call: TRBV5-6
cdr3_length: 13
j_call: TRBJ2-7
cdr3_aa: ASSLFGPGTYEQY

v_call: TRBV15
cdr3_length: 10
j_call: TRBJ2-3
cdr3_aa: ATSIHGLLQY

v_call: TRBV20-1
cdr3_length: 11
j_call: TRBJ2-1
cdr3_aa: SASRDRGNEQF

v_call: TRBV20-1
cdr3_length: 12
j_call: TRBJ1-5
cdr3_aa: SAHRGQRNQPQH

v_call: TRBV20-1
cdr3_length: 12
j_call: TRBJ2-3
cdr3_aa: SASTSGNTDTQY

v_call: TRBV6-2/TRBV6-3
cdr3_length: 14
j_call: TRBJ2-3
cdr3_aa: ASSSSLAGARDTQY

v_call: TRBV7-9
cdr3_length: 12
j_call: TRBJ2-3
cdr3_aa: ASSVSGFTDTQY

v_call: TRBV14
cdr3_length: 11
j_call: TRBJ2-3
cdr3_aa: ASSQEAWGSQY

v_call: TRBV20-1
cdr3_length: 12
j_call: TRBJ1-1
cdr3_aa: SANSPGRETEAF

v_call: TRBV20-1
cdr3_length: 10
j_call: TRBJ2-7
cdr3_aa: SASDFSYEQY

v_call: TRBV20-1
cdr3_length: 14
j_call: TRBJ2-3
cdr3_aa: SVSESGTSGRDTQY

v_call: TRBV18
cdr3_length: 15
j_call: TRBJ2-6
cdr3_aa: ASSPGAGSSGANVLT

v_call: TRBV4-2
cdr3_length: 11
j_call: TRBJ2-7
cdr3_aa: ASSQGLKDEQY

v_call: TRBV6-2/TRBV6-3
cdr3_length: 19
j_call: TRBJ1-5
cdr3_aa: ASSFDPVTEGAFGSNQPQH

v_call: TRBV28
cdr3_length: 13
j_call: TRBJ2-6
cdr3_aa: ASSPQGTVANVLT

v_call: TRBV28
cdr3_length: 9
j_call: TRBJ1-2
cdr3_aa: ASGDREGYT

v_call: TRBV29-1
cdr3_length: 12
j_call: TRBJ2-3
cdr3_aa: SVERAGGVDTQY

v_call: TRBV5-1
cdr3_length: 12
j_call: TRBJ2-1
cdr3_aa: ASSLPTSSNEQF

v_call: TRBV28
cdr3_length: 12
j_call: TRBJ1-2
cdr3_aa: ASSRNGANYGYT

v_call: TRBV27
cdr3_length: 10
j_call: TRBJ2-1
cdr3_aa: ASSSTKNEQF

v_call: TRBV20-1
cdr3_length: 12
j_call: TRBJ2-5
cdr3_aa: SARIRRETETQY

v_call: TRBV29-1
cdr3_length: 11
j_call: TRBJ1-2
cdr3_aa: SVEGGNSYGYT

v_call: TRBV18
cdr3_length: 12
j_call: TRBJ2-1
cdr3_aa: ASSPDPRHDEQF

v_call: TRBV4-1
cdr3_length: 15
j_call: TRBJ2-3
cdr3_aa: ASSQEGLGGSGDTQY

v_call: TRBV3-1
cdr3_length: 15
j_call: TRBJ2-1
cdr3_aa: ASSQYTGLAGANEQF

v_call: TRBV7-6
cdr3_length: 15
j_call: TRBJ2-1
cdr3_aa: ASSLNSRGFTADEQF

v_call: TRBV27
cdr3_length: 14
j_call: TRBJ2-7
cdr3_aa: ASSSITGGARYEQY

v_call: TRBV27
cdr3_length: 11
j_call: TRBJ2-5
cdr3_aa: ASRRRTVETQY

v_call: TRBV28
cdr3_length: 10
j_call: TRBJ2-7
cdr3_aa: ASQDLAYEQY

v_call: TRBV7-9
cdr3_length: 14
j_call: TRBJ2-3
cdr3_aa: ASSPSLTNLKDTQY

v_call: TRBV29-1
cdr3_length: 11
j_call: TRBJ2-2
cdr3_aa: SSRTGVVGELF

v_call: TRBV9
cdr3_length: 14
j_call: TRBJ2-3
cdr3_aa: ASSVVSSGATDTQY

v_call: TRBV28
cdr3_length: 12
j_call: TRBJ2-1
cdr3_aa: AGGTLSSYNEQF

v_call: TRBV30
cdr3_length: 11
j_call: TRBJ1-2
cdr3_aa: AWSMWATTGYT